These 15 T cell receptor beta chains were sequenced from one sample in a study of blood T cell repertoires in COVID-19 (dated by TCRdb to the early 2020s). The library was produced with the immunoSEQ multiplex PCR assay. TCRdb re-hosts the immuneACCESS table, in-frame sequences only. Its copies lack some clones; in the studies checked, an unresolved V gene accounts for under half of them, and the cause for the rest is not known. A total of 240,000 or so clones appear in this sample, around 80% of them only once. Clones ranked in the top ten supply 1.9% of the sample. The sequenced material came from peripheral blood. The receptors stem from a woman older than 75 with acute or convalescent COVID-19.

The chain is built from TRBV11-3 and TRBJ2-3; 9 nucleotides match TRBD1. Trimming cost V 5 bases and J 6 bases; bases outside gene matches: 6. The CDR3 runs 14 residues. Germline loops: CDR1 SGHNT, CDR2 YENEEA. The CDR3 nucleotides are TGTGCCAGCAGCACAGGGACAGGGATGGATACGCAGTATTTT. It encodes CASSTGTGMDTQYF. The full variable domain, rest sourced from reference TRBV11-3 and TRBJ2-3, is EAGVVQSPRYKIIEKKQPVAFWCNPISGHNTLYWYLQNLGQGPELLIRYENEEAVDDSQLPKDRFSAERLKGVDSTLKIQPAELGDSAVYLCASSTGTGMDTQYFGPGTRLTVL.

V and J are TRBV2 and TRBJ1-1; a weak D match, TRBD1 (5 bases). In germline, CDR1 is SNHLY, CDR2 FYNNEI. V was shortened by 10 bases and J by 2 bases, with 14 bases between the two germline ends. The CDR3 contains 13 residues. CDR3 amino acids: CATKDRTNTEAFF. CDR3 DNA sequence: TGTGCCACCAAAGACAGAACTAACACTGAAGCTTTCTTT.

The chain employs TRBV30 and TRBJ1-3, with a weak D call TRBD1 (5 bases). There are 14 residues in the CDR3. V lost 3 bases and J lost 4, with 13 bases in between. Germline values: CDR1 GTSNPN, CDR2 SVGIG (reference sequence). The CDR3 bases are TGTGCCTGGAGCTCATGGGGGGGAGGAAACACCATATATTTT. It encodes CAWSSWGGGNTIYF.

J is TRBJ2-5 and V is TRBV13, with TRBD2 matching over 8 bases. The germline CDR1 and CDR2 sequences are PRHDT and FYEKMQ (reference sequence). With V trimmed by 4 bases and J by 2 bases, 6 bases remained unmatched. The CDR3 totals 15 residues. CDR3 bases: TGTGCCAGCAGCTCAAAGCGGGAGTTACAAGAGACCCAGTACTTC. Protein sequence: CASSSKRELQETQYF.

The chain has TRBV5-6 and TRBJ2-7; possible D gene TRBD2, 6 bases. Germline CDR1 SGHDT, CDR2 YYEEEE. Trimming took 0 bases from V and 7 from J, leaving 14 bases between them. The length of the CDR3 is 14 residues. Here the CDR3 DNA reads TGTGCCAGCAGCTTGGCCGCGGGGCTGGGGGAGCAGTACTTC. This translates into CASSLAAGLGEQYF.

In its sample, this clone was seen a few times. This sequence joins TRBV28 and TRBJ2-7, with TRBD1 as a possible D gene (5 bases). CDR3 length: 15 residues. Germline V gene sequence: CDR1 MDHEN, CDR2 SYDVKM. Trimming removed 1 base at V and 4 bases at J, with 14 bases between. In DNA, the CDR3 is TGTGCCAGCAGTTTATTGCTCGGCAGGGCATACGAGCAGTACTTC. Protein product: CASSLLLGRAYEQYF. Full variable domain (remainder filled in from reference TRBV28 and TRBJ2-7): DVKVTQSSRYLVKRTGEKVFLECVQDMDHENMFWYRQDPGLGLRLIYFSYDVKMKEKGDIPEGYSVSREKKERFSLILESASTNQTSMYLCASSLLLGRAYEQYFGPGTRLTVT.

The chain carries TRBV7-3 and TRBJ2-3, with TRBD2 identical over 14 bases. The ends lost 3 bases at V and 7 bases at J; junction bases unmatched: 3. The CDR3 has 15 residues. Germline CDR1 reads SGHTA; CDR2 reads FQGTGA. CDR3 sequence: CASSFGLAGGNTQYF. CDR3 DNA sequence: TGTGCCAGCAGCTTCGGACTAGCGGGGGGTAATACGCAGTATTTT.

This rearrangement joins TRBV5-1 to TRBJ1-1; D may be TRBD1 (5 bases). The CDR3 extends over 13 amino acids. With 1 base removed from V and 6 bases from J, the gap between germline ends came to 10 bases. Germline-derived CDR1 and CDR2 are SGHRS and YFSETQ. Here the CDR3 DNA reads TGCGCCAGCAGCTTGAGGCAGGGCCCTGAAGCTTTCTTT. Protein product: CASSLRQGPEAFF.

This sequence joins TRBV19 and TRBJ1-2; the match to TRBD1 covers 11 bases. Germline V lookup: CDR1 LNHDA, CDR2 SQIVND (reference sequence). The V segment lost 8 bases and the J segment 2 bases; nucleotides outside the gene matches: 13. The CDR3 contains 17 residues. CDR3 loop: CASSLDGWTGGNYGYTF. In DNA, the CDR3 is TGTGCCAGTTCACTTGATGGTTGGACAGGGGGCAACTATGGCTACACCTTC.

The chain employs TRBV15 and TRBJ2-5, with 7 bases matching TRBD1. CDR1 and CDR2 from the germline V gene are LNHNV and YYDKDF (reference sequence). CDR3 length: 15 residues. Unmatched junction bases numbered 4, after V lost 0 bases and J lost 3 bases. The DNA for the CDR3 is TGTGCCACCAGCAGAGACCCCGGGACAGAAGAGACCCAGTACTTC. The encoded protein is CATSRDPGTEETQYF.

The chain links TRBV5-1 to TRBJ2-1; 12 bases are a match to TRBD2. This CDR3 is 16 amino acids long. CDR1 is SGHRS and CDR2 is YFSETQ in the germline V gene. J lost 7 bases, V lost 0 bases, and 5 bases had no gene match. The CDR3 nucleotides are TGCGCCAGCAGCTTGGGGACTAGCGGGATCGGGAATGAGCAGTTCTTC. Amino acids: CASSLGTSGIGNEQFF.

Only one count was recorded for this clone. The V and J genes are TRBV2 and TRBJ2-5; D is possibly TRBD2 (5 bases). CDR1 is SNHLY and CDR2 is FYNNEI in the germline V gene. This CDR3 contains 13 residues. The V end was cut by 7 bases, the J end by 1 base, with 10 bases between. CDR3 in amino acids: CASTGLSQETQYF. The CDR3 coding sequence is TGTGCCAGCACCGGACTGAGCCAAGAGACCCAGTACTTC.

V is TRBV5-1 and J is TRBJ1-2, with D maybe TRBD1 (5 bases). The CDR3 has 14 amino acids. The V end lost 0 bases, the J end lost 7 bases, and 13 bases lay between the germline ends. The germline V gene has CDR1 SGHRS and CDR2 YFSETQ. The CDR3 here is CASSLVGASGGYTF. The DNA of the CDR3 is TGCGCCAGCAGCTTGGTTGGGGCGTCGGGTGGCTACACCTTC.

This clone was seen just once. This chain links TRBV5-1 with TRBJ1-5, with D perhaps matching TRBD1 (6 bases). The CDR3 has 14 amino acids. CDR1 is SGHRS, CDR2 YFSETQ, per germline. Between the trimmed V and J ends, which lost 0 bases and 7 bases, there was a span of 11 bases. The chain's CDR3 is CASSLEGGRQPQHF. The CDR3 DNA follows: TGCGCCAGCAGCTTGGAGGGGGGGAGACAGCCCCAGCATTTT.

This clone was seen once. The chain links TRBV18 to TRBJ1-1, with 10 positions matching TRBD1. J lost 4 bases, V lost 5 bases, and 7 bases had no gene match. The germline gives CDR1 KGHSH, CDR2 LQKENI. This CDR3 comprises 15 residues. The CDR3 is CASSGRGQGSTEAFF. DNA for the CDR3: TGTGCCAGCTCAGGTAGGGGACAGGGGAGCACTGAAGCTTTCTTT.